This is a list of T cell receptor beta chains from one sample in a study of T cells in Graves' hyperthyroidism and ophthalmopathy. TCRdb re-called the multiplex PCR reads through MiXCR, storing one row per CDR3 protein. This table holds fewer than 750,000 distinct CDR3 sequences, about 14% found once. Sequencing input: blood. The receptors stem from a middle-aged woman with Graves' ophthalmopathy. The CDR3 runs from the conserved cysteine through the conserved F or W. D genes are given only for firm matches. Size is stated for part of the rows, as once, few or many counts, or as a class when the clone is expanded.

cdr3_length d_call clone_size j_call v_call cdr3_nt cdr3_aa
13 TRBD1 many TRBJ1-1 TRBV7-6 TGTGCCAGCAGCTTACAGGGGGCGGCTGAAGCTTTCTTT CASSLQGAAEAFF
13 . . TRBJ1-2 TRBV2 TGTGCCAGCAGATATTCGGTCGCGGGGGGCTACACCTTC CASRYSVAGGYTF
14 TRBD1 . TRBJ1-2 TRBV11-2 TGTGCCAGCAGCCTCGCAGGGGGGCACTATGGCTACACCTTC CASSLAGGHYGYTF
13 . many TRBJ1-1 TRBV29-1 TGCAGCGCCCACGGCATCCAGAACACTGAAGCTTTCTTT CSAHGIQNTEAFF
14 . many TRBJ2-7 TRBV12-3/TRBV12-4 TGTGCCAGCAGTAAAAACCTAGCTTTCTACGAGCAGTACTTC CASSKNLAFYEQYF
15 . . TRBJ1-2 TRBV6-1 TGTGCCAGCAGTGCGGTTGGGCAGGCCAAAAGAGGCTACACCTTC CASSAVGQAKRGYTF
16 . many TRBJ2-6 TRBV4-3 TGCGCCAGCAGCCAAGATTATTCAATCGGGGCCAACGTCCTGACTTTC CASSQDYSIGANVLTF
15 . . TRBJ2-7 TRBV11-3 TGTGCCAGCAGCTCAAAACCCCGGGCAGAATACGAGCAGTACTTC CASSSKPRAEYEQYF
14 . many TRBJ1-2 TRBV4-2 TGTGCCAGCAGCCAAGATATCAGTTTGCCGGGCTACACCTTC CASSQDISLPGYTF
11 . many TRBJ2-7 TRBV19 TGTGCCAGTAGGGAGGGGAACGAGCAGTACTTC CASREGNEQYF
17 TRBD1 . TRBJ2-7 TRBV2 TGTGCCAGCAGTGCAGGCCCGGACAGGGTGAACTCCTACGAGCAGTACTTC CASSAGPDRVNSYEQYF
14 TRBD2 many TRBJ2-7 TRBV20-1 TGCAGTGCTAAAAAGGCCGGACTAGCATACGAGCAGTACTTC CSAKKAGLAYEQYF
14 . many TRBJ1-1 TRBV28 TGTGCCAGCAGTTTTTTATTAATGGACACTGAAGCTTTCTTT CASSFLLMDTEAFF
15 TRBD1 . TRBJ1-2 TRBV4-1 TGCGCCAGCGGCCGGACAGGGGGCTCTGAAAATGGCTACACCTTC CASGRTGGSENGYTF
16 TRBD2 few TRBJ2-5 TRBV7-3 TGTGCCAGCAGCCCCCTAGGGAGGGCCTCTCAAGAGACCCAGTACTTC CASSPLGRASQETQYF
15 TRBD2 many TRBJ2-2 TRBV12-3/TRBV12-4 TGTGCCAGCACCTCAAGGGGAGGGCCCACCGGGGAGCTGTTTTTT CASTSRGGPTGELFF
13 . many TRBJ1-5 TRBV28 TGTGCCAGCAGTTTAACGGTCAATCAGCCCCAGCATTTT CASSLTVNQPQHF
15 . many TRBJ1-2 TRBV11-2 TGTGCCAGCAGCCATGGGGGCTGGGGAGTAGGAGGAAACACCTTC CASSHGGWGVGGNTF
14 . many TRBJ1-2 TRBV10-3 TGTGCCACCCAGTTCGGACCCGGGGGGTATGGCTACACCTTC CATQFGPGGYGYTF
15 . many TRBJ1-3 TRBV7-9 TGTGCCAGCAGCCAAGAGTGGGAGTCTGGAAACACCATATATTTT CASSQEWESGNTIYF
15 . many TRBJ2-2 TRBV5-1 TGTGCCAGCAGCTTAGAGGCAGGGAACACCGGGGAGCTGTTTTTT CASSLEAGNTGELFF
12 . few TRBJ2-5 TRBV7-2 TGTGCCAGCAGCTCCCAGGGTCGGCGCCAGTACTTC CASSSQGRRQYF
14 . many TRBJ1-2 TRBV28 TGTGCCAGCAGTTTTAAAGGGGTCTACTATGGCTACACCTTC CASSFKGVYYGYTF
16 TRBD1 many TRBJ2-2 TRBV19 TGTGCCAGTAGTATGACAGGGGCTTTTAACACCGGGGAGCTGTTTTTT CASSMTGAFNTGELFF
13 . many TRBJ1-1 TRBV6-2/TRBV6-3 TGTGCCAGCGAACCCAGCTTGAACACTGAAGCTTTCTTT CASEPSLNTEAFF
13 . many TRBJ1-1 TRBV7-3 TGTGCCAGCAGCCAGCGGGCATACACTGAAGCTTTCTTT CASSQRAYTEAFF
15 . . TRBJ2-2 TRBV6-5 TGTGCCAGCAGTTACCCAGGACGGTCCACCGGGGAGCTGTTTTTT CASSYPGRSTGELFF
8 . . TRBJ1-5 TRBV19 TGTAGCAATCAGCCCCAGCATTTT CSNQPQHF
15 . many TRBJ2-7 TRBV7-2 TGTGCCAGCAGCCCTATGGGGGGGGACACCTACGAGCAGTACTTC CASSPMGGDTYEQYF
17 . . TRBJ1-3 TRBV4-3 TGCGCCAGCAGCCAATCCAGGGCAGGGACCTCTGGAAACACCATATATTTT CASSQSRAGTSGNTIYF
15 . many TRBJ1-3 TRBV6-1 TGTGCCAGCAGTGAAGTGGGAGGCTCTGGAAACACCATATATTTT CASSEVGGSGNTIYF
14 . . TRBJ1-1 TRBV28 TGTGCCAGCAGTCCCGATACAGGGTACACTGAAGCTTTCTTT CASSPDTGYTEAFF
13 . many TRBJ2-7 TRBV6-1 TGTGCCAGCAGTGAAGACCAACCCTACGAGCAGTACTTC CASSEDQPYEQYF
14 . many TRBJ1-1 TRBV12-3/TRBV12-4 TGTGCCAGCAGTTTCTCGGGGGGGAACGGGGAAGCTTTCTTT CASSFSGGNGEAFF
17 . many TRBJ1-1 TRBV27 TGTGCCAGCAGCTCCCCGGGTGGCGGGGGCCTGAACACTGAAGCTTTCTTT CASSSPGGGGLNTEAFF
17 TRBD1 . TRBJ2-5 TRBV3-1 TGTGCCAGCAGCCAAGATACGACAGGGGATCCACACGAGACCCAGTACTTC CASSQDTTGDPHETQYF
14 . many TRBJ2-1 TRBV12-5 TGTGCTAGTGGTTTGAGCGGCCATTACAATGAGCAGTTCTTC CASGLSGHYNEQFF
15 TRBD1 many TRBJ1-1 TRBV30 TGTGCCTGGAGGGCCACGGACAGGGCAGTGCTCGAAGCTTTCTTT CAWRATDRAVLEAFF
15 . . TRBJ1-1 TRBV5-1 TGCGCCAGCAGCTTGGGTCCAGGGATTAACACTGAAGCTTTCTTT CASSLGPGINTEAFF
14 TRBD1 many TRBJ2-7 TRBV10-2 TGCGCCAGCACCTGGGACAGGTTTTGGGGGGAGCAGTACTTC CASTWDRFWGEQYF
13 TRBD2 many TRBJ2-1 TRBV2 TGTGCCAGCCTCGGACTAGCGGACAATGAGCAGTTCTTC CASLGLADNEQFF
13 TRBD1 . TRBJ1-5 TRBV10-3 TGTGCCATCAGGGGACAGAACAATCAGCCCCAGCATTTT CAIRGQNNQPQHF
15 . . TRBJ1-2 TRBV4-2 TGTGCCAGCAGCCAAGATGAGGCAGGGAGCTATGGCTACACCTTC CASSQDEAGSYGYTF
16 TRBD2 few TRBJ2-3 TRBV11-2 TGTGCCAGCAGCTTTAGGTTTTCGGGGGGGGGAGATACGCAGTATTTT CASSFRFSGGGDTQYF
13 . many TRBJ1-2 TRBV11-2 TGTGCCAGCAGTCCCAACAGGGACTATGGCTACACCTTC CASSPNRDYGYTF
12 . . TRBJ1-5 TRBV30 TGTGCCTGGAGTCGTGATTGGGGGACCCAGCATTTT CAWSRDWGTQHF
13 . few TRBJ2-3 TRBV3-1 TGTGCCAGCGGGAGACGGGTCACAGATACGCAGTATTTT CASGRRVTDTQYF
14 . many TRBJ2-7 TRBV7-9 TGTGCCAGCAGCTTAGCTGAGAGCTCCTACGAGCAGTACTTC CASSLAESSYEQYF
15 TRBD1 . TRBJ1-2 TRBV4-1 TGCGCCAGCAGCCAAGAGGGACAGGGATACTATGGCTACACCTTC CASSQEGQGYYGYTF
13 . . TRBJ2-6 TRBV30 TGTGCCTGGAGCAAAGGGGGGGCCAACGTCCTGACTTTC CAWSKGGANVLTF
14 . many TRBJ2-5 TRBV10-3 TGTGCCATCAGTGAGGCCGACAAACAAGAGACCCAGTACTTC CAISEADKQETQYF
18 TRBD2 . TRBJ2-5 TRBV2 TGTGCCAGCAGTGGAAACCCGGGACTAGCTGCCCCCCAAGAGACCCAGTACTTC CASSGNPGLAAPQETQYF
14 . few TRBJ1-2 TRBV27 TGTGCCAGCAGTTCCGGGGCCGCCAACTATGGCTACACCTTC CASSSGAANYGYTF
15 TRBD2 many TRBJ2-7 TRBV4-1 TGCGCCAGCAGCCATACTAGCGGGAGTACCTACGAGCAGTACTTC CASSHTSGSTYEQYF
12 . many TRBJ1-5 TRBV20-1 TGCAGTGCTAGAGATCCAGGGGAGCCCCAGCATTTT CSARDPGEPQHF
15 . few TRBJ2-7 TRBV6-2/TRBV6-3 TGTGCCAGCAGTTATTCCTCGCTCTATATCTACGAGCAGTACTTC CASSYSSLYIYEQYF
15 . . TRBJ2-2 TRBV6-5 TGTGCCAGCAGTTACGGAGGGACCGCCGCCGGCGAGCTGTTTTTT CASSYGGTAAGELFF